This T cell receptor beta chain was obtained from a study of blood T cell repertoires in COVID-19. Exposed enrollees encountered a COVID-19 case at some point within 2 weeks before study entry. Germline V gene sequence: CDR1 MNHNS, CDR2 SASEGT. The CDR3 contains 16 residues. Trimming removed 2 bases from V and 5 bases from J; junction bases left unmatched: 6. This table comes from immunoSEQ multiplex PCR, and its TCRdb copy is limited to in-frame clones, with some not included. The sample contains a few hundred thousand clones, nearly 90% of which appear only once. The TCR sequence derives from a woman aged 50 to 60 who had been exposed to COVID-19. Sequencing input: PBMCs or T cells enriched from blood (not recorded which). The rearrangement links TRBV6-1 to TRBJ2-5; TRBD2 aligns across 12 bases. The CDR3 DNA follows: TGTGCCAGCAGTGAACAGCTAGCGGGGGGGCCTGAGACCCAGTACTTC. Translated, it gives CASSEQLAGGPETQYF.